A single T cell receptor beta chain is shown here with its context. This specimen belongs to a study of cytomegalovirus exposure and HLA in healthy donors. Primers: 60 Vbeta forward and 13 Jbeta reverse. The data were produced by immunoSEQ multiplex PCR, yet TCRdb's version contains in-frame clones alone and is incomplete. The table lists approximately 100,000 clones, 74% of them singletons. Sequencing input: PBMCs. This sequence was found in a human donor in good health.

The DNA for the CDR3 is TGTGCCAGCAGCCCCGTAGCGGGAGCGATTTCCTACGAGCAGTACTTC. This translates into CASSPVAGAISYEQYF. The chain recombines TRBV5-4 with TRBJ2-7; TRBD2 aligns across 9 bases. Unmatched junction bases numbered 9, after V lost 4 bases and J lost 1 base. In germline, CDR1 is SGHNT, CDR2 YYREEE (reference sequence). The CDR3 extends over 16 amino acids.